This record looks at one T cell receptor beta chain sequence and its context. Its matching antigen is unknown. HIV-positive participants were all treated in the United States. The source of the sample is a study of long-term antiretroviral therapy in people with HIV. Points from the study as a whole: ART-treated samples gained diversity yet remained below transplant donor controls.

This CDR3 region has 15 residues. Looked up from germline, CDR1 is MNHEY and CDR2 is SMNVEV (reference sequence). The germline V and J ends were trimmed by 2 bases and 0 bases, with 11 bases remaining between them. An immunoSEQ assay, version v3.0, was performed at survey level. For every sample, sequencing targeted about 40,000-50,000 T-cell genomes. Profiling relied on immunoSEQ multiplex PCR, and the TCRdb table lists in-frame clones only, not all of them. The sample lists fewer than 35,000 clones, roughly 85% occurring once. Sequences were derived from unsorted PBMCs, sampled approximately 3.3 years after starting antiretroviral therapy. The TCR originated in a man between 18 and 29 years old with HIV. The chain joins TRBV27 to TRBJ2-7; no reliable D call. The chain's CDR3 is CASSLGPESSYEQYF. CDR3 DNA sequence: TGTGCCAGCAGTTTAGGGCCGGAGAGCTCCTACGAGCAGTACTTC.